This entry is about one T cell receptor (beta chain). This clone was counted between two and nine times. Its antigen remains unidentified. No base quality values were provided; no much bigger clone lies one nucleotide off. The sample belongs to a study of shared clonotypes between healthy human individuals (TCRdb year 2020). A note on the overall study: The cohort comprised a couple of women and three men aged 18 to 49 years. Per donor, three plates each were used for CD4 naive and CD4 memory, two for CD8 naive, and one for CD8 memory. To estimate repertoire size and how much clonotypes are shared between individuals, the study performed deep sequencing of blood TCR repertoires from five healthy adults. Libraries were prepared and TCR repertoires were sequenced by different laboratories using diverse techniques, in order to increase sequencing depth and limit assay-specific biases. Leukapheresis yielded between about 0.8 and 9.5 billion PBMCs per donor.

The germline V gene provides CDR1 SGHTS and CDR2 YDEGEE. Reading from cysteine to phenylalanine, the CDR3 counts 11 amino acids. Left in the record is the CDR3 DNA by itself, 33 bases read in frame from the first base. V is clipped by 3 bases and J by 0 bases, and the sequence between their germline boundaries is 1 base long. The paper as a whole reports these results and caveats: Because the study included a small number of donors, the genetic and exposure-history diversity represented was limited. Rarefaction of sorted-subset datasets indicated incomplete sequencing despite the large sequencing depth. Based on pairwise subsampling, the degree of clonotype sharing among donors was expected to be affected by sequencing depth. Larger estimated clonotype richness was generally found for naive subsets than for memory subsets. Compared with non-shared clonotypes, clonotypes shared by all four sorted-subset donors had higher generation probabilities. When a handful of donors were compared, the shared fraction of clonotypes was around 5.1% for naive CD4, around 3.6% for naive CD8, roughly 2.5% for memory CD4, and 0.3% to 0.5% for memory CD8. Only blood was sampled, and tissue TCR repertoires likely differ from those in blood.

Using the deep immunoSEQ assay, TCR CDR3 regions were amplified from genomic DNA by multiplex PCR. Genomic DNA extracted from each cell subset was distributed evenly over all wells of several immunoSEQ 96-well plates, and each plate served as one replicate. For sorted subsets, each replicate PCR was loaded with approximately 190 ng genomic DNA, equivalent to about 30,000 T cell genomes. Purified libraries were quantified with a Qubit 3.0 fluorometer, sized on a Bioanalyzer 2100, and re-quantified with the KAPA Library Quantification kit. Every immunoSEQ 96-well plate was sequenced on a separate single-read 150-cycle Illumina NextSeq 550 flow cell. The published analysis was carried out like this. The immunoSEQ output contained only junctional sequences without quality scores, so filtering could not match that applied to full-length reads. To assign V/J genes and CDR3, sequences were annotated against IMGT germline references using PyIR, a Python wrapper for IgBLAST v1.9. Reads were removed for weak V/J assignments (E-value above 1e-6), missing CDR3, stop codons, out-of-frame junctions, or ambiguous translated residues. A V3J clonotype was defined by an identical inferred V gene, J gene, and CDR3 amino acid sequence. Percentage overlap between repertoires was computed as shared unique clonotypes divided by the size of the smaller repertoire. Three approaches were used to assess repertoire richness: RTK rarefaction, the Chao1 estimator, and Recon v2.1 estimates of unobserved clonotypes. OLGA was used to compute generation probabilities for all TCRbeta clonotypes that the gDNA method yielded from a handful of donors. The clones in this table, taken by TCRdb from immuneACCESS, are in-frame only. Not every clone is retained; where verified, under half of the shortfall comes from an unresolved V gene, and the cause of the rest is unknown. For V, J and clone size, that table is used; D and trimming come from the DNA. In all, the sample holds about 1 million clones, and around three quarters of those were seen once. Of the sample, approximately 0.5% falls within the top ten clones.

Healthy HIV-negative adults with no recently reported acute infections or vaccinations were included as donors. Every donor was a Caucasian adult residing in Nashville, Tennessee, USA. CD4+ T cells were enriched by magnetic negative selection, after which naive cells were positively selected on CD45RA and the negative fraction was taken as the memory subset. Blood was collected by leukapheresis, and PBMCs were isolated by Ficoll-Histopaque density gradient centrifugation and then cryopreserved in liquid nitrogen vapor phase. Analytical flow cytometry was used to check the purity and quantity of each magnetically sorted T cell population. Each sorted fraction had its genomic DNA isolated and then quantified by UV absorbance on a Nanodrop 2000c.

Recombination linked TRBV5-8 to TRBJ2-7; the D gene cannot be resolved reliably. Sequences were obtained from memory CD4+ T cells from PBMCs. The intended sense of this specimen's cell subset or site label: CD45RA-negative fraction. The source is a man aged 18 to 30 in good health. Some clones in this sample may be carry-over from other donors' samples. The nucleotide sequence is TGTGCCAGCAGCTACTCCTACGAGCAGTACTTC. It is translated as CASSYSYEQYF.